The 8 T cell receptor beta chains given below trace back to one sample, sequenced in a study of radiotherapy plus CTLA-4 blockade in lung cancer. TCRdb's copy holds only in-frame clones and misses some; the assay was immunoSEQ multiplex PCR. The profile shows about 49,000 clones, approximately 81% of them singletons. This specimen consisted of peripheral blood, obtained from a patient treated with radiotherapy plus ipilimumab. The receptors were sampled from a human donor with non-small cell lung cancer whose response to radiotherapy plus ipilimumab could not be evaluated.

The genes are TRBV7-2 and TRBJ2-1; 12 bases fit TRBD2. From germline, CDR1 is SGHTA and CDR2 FQGNSA. The CDR3 runs to 19 residues. The V and J ends lost 3 bases and 6 bases, in that order; junction bases with no gene match: 15. The CDR3 is CASSFVGLAGPPSRNEQFF. The CDR3 coding sequence is TGTGCCAGCAGCTTTGTCGGACTAGCGGGGCCCCCTTCGCGCAATGAGCAGTTCTTC.

This clone showed up just a few times. The CDR3: CASSAGIKNTIYF. Written as DNA, the CDR3 is TGTGCCAGCAGTGCAGGGATTAAAAACACCATATATTTT. This sequence joins TRBV2 and TRBJ1-3; D possibly corresponds to TRBD1 (5 bases). V was cut by 4 bases and J by 6 bases, with 10 bases left in between. The CDR3 runs to 13 residues. CDR1 is SNHLY and CDR2 is FYNNEI in the germline V gene. The whole variable domain, filled in from reference TRBV2 and TRBJ1-3, reads EPEVTQTPSHQVTQMGQEVILRCVPISNHLYFYWYRQILGQKVEFLVSFYNNEISEKSEIFDDQFSVERPDGSNFTLKIRSTKLEDSAMYFCASSAGIKNTIYFGEGSWLTVV.

The chain carries TRBV9 and TRBJ2-2; D is unresolved. V dropped 0 bases and J dropped 7 bases, with 10 bases sitting between them. The CDR3 length is 14 residues. CDR1 is SGDLS and CDR2 is YYNGEE in the germline V gene. CDR3 in DNA: TGTGCCAGCAGCGTAGATCCTTGGAGCGGGGAGCTGTTTTTT. This gives the protein CASSVDPWSGELFF.

V is TRBV27 and J is TRBJ1-1; 7 bases fit TRBD1. The germline V gene has CDR1 MNHEY and CDR2 SMNVEV (reference sequence). V lost 2 bases to trimming and J lost 1 base; unmatched junction nucleotides: 10. The CDR3 length is 17 residues. The DNA for the CDR3 is TGTGCCAGCAGTTTACTTCCCCCGCGGGACAGGAACACTGAAGCTTTCTTT. It codes for CASSLLPPRDRNTEAFF.

This rearrangement joins TRBV5-4 to TRBJ1-2; a weak D match, TRBD1 (5 bases). V was pared by 2 bases and J by 2 bases, with 13 bases between. In germline, CDR1 is SGHNT, CDR2 YYREEE (reference sequence). This CDR3 spans 15 amino acids. The CDR3 loop is CASSLIFGANYGYTF. As DNA, the CDR3 is TGTGCCAGCAGCTTAATTTTTGGGGCGAACTATGGCTACACCTTC.

The genes are TRBV19 and TRBJ1-4, with no clear D. CDR1 is LNHDA, CDR2 SQIVND, per germline (reference sequence). This CDR3 is built from 15 residues. V was cut by 8 bases and J by 3 bases, with 16 bases left in between. CDR3 nucleotide sequence: TGTGCCAGTTCCAGGAGGACGGATTCTAATGAAAAACTGTTTTTT. Its protein is CASSRRTDSNEKLFF.

This clone appeared a few times. V is TRBV29-1 and J is TRBJ1-2; 9 positions agree with TRBD1. The CDR3 sequence is 11 residues long. Germline CDR1 is SQVTM and CDR2 is ANQGSEA. V dropped 6 bases and J dropped 4; count of bases not matched to a gene: 0. The DNA of the CDR3 is TGCAGCGTGACAGGGGGCTATGGCTACACCTTC. Protein sequence: CSVTGGYGYTF.

This sequence joins TRBV19 and TRBJ2-7; 9 bases match TRBD1. After removal of 8 bases from V and 3 bases from J, the junction contained 2 bases not matched to a gene. Germline V gene sequence: CDR1 LNHDA, CDR2 SQIVND (reference sequence). This CDR3 contains 12 residues. The CDR3 is CASVGQGYEQYF. In DNA form, the CDR3 reads TGTGCCAGTGTGGGACAGGGCTACGAGCAGTACTTC.